What follows is one T cell receptor beta chain and its context. Its antigen is unknown. The sample is drawn from a study of T cells expressing NK-cell markers. Study in general: Seven donors tested HCMV-seropositive and one tested seronegative among the eight sequenced.

Overall study findings and caveats: Expanded NKG2C+ T cell clones had unclear HCMV specificity. The study found dominant NKG2C+ clonotypes at about 1.0-7.5% of CD8+ T cells in roughly six donors. Where a few donors were concerned, these clonotypes also led the CD3+CD56-NKG2C+ fraction.

TCRdb reanalyzed the 5' RACE reads and collapses them to one entry per CDR3 protein, without DNA. The sample has about half a million distinct CDR3 sequences. Germline assignment: CDR1 SGHRS and CDR2 YFSETQ. This CDR3 has 17 amino acids. This sequence was found in a woman aged 50 to 65 in good health. The sample was blood T cells: a sorted CD56 or NKG2C T cell subset, CD4+ or CD8+ T cells, or bulk PBMC T cells (not recorded which). The genes are TRBV5-1 and TRBJ2-1; the TCRdb D gene call, TRBD1, has no DNA to confirm it. The CDR3 is CASSLVAGGRSYNEQFF.